This entry lists 30 T cell receptor beta chains sequenced from one sample in a study of breast tumors, draining lymph nodes, adjacent tissues (dated by TCRdb to about 2016). Receptors were amplified or captured by multiplex PCR. Sequencing was performed on an Illumina HiSeq 2000. The raw public reads went through TCRdb reprocessing: fastp at Q25, MiXCR clone calling, in-frame beta chains kept. Rows merge per CDR3 protein into single entries with the most common DNA and genes. A total of about 200,000 distinct CDR3 sequences appear in this sample, approximately 31% of them only once. The ten top clones hold 4% to 5.5% of the sample. Lymph node samples were obtained from the axillary draining lymph nodes of breast cancer patients. Source material: axillary lymph node tissue. The receptors originated from a female donor with breast cancer. Some clones in this sample may be carry-over from other donors' samples.

This clonotype was seen many times. The chain employs TRBV9 and TRBJ2-1; TRBD2 matches at 8 bases. Germline V lookup: CDR1 SGDLS, CDR2 YYNGEE. The CDR3 has 19 amino acids. Trimming cost V 0 bases and J 7 bases; bases outside gene matches: 18. CDR3 sequence: CASSVEGGRAGGTLNEQFF. The CDR3 DNA reads TGTGCCAGCAGCGTAGAGGGAGGAAGGGCGGGAGGAACATTGAATGAGCAGTTCTTC. Using reference TRBV9 and TRBJ2-1 for the parts outside the CDR3, the full variable domain is DSGVTQTPKHLITATGQRVTLRCSPRSGDLSVYWYQQSLDQGLQFLIQYYNGEERAKGNILERFSAQQFPDLHSELNLSSLELGDSALYFCASSVEGGRAGGTLNEQFFGPGTRLTVL.

This clonotype was picked up many times. The J gene is TRBJ2-7, the V gene TRBV19; D is undetermined. Per the germline V gene, CDR1 is LNHDA and CDR2 is SQIVND (reference sequence). The CDR3 spans 13 residues. V was cut by 4 bases and J by 3 bases, with 10 bases left in between. CDR3 nucleotides: TGTGCCAGTAGTACAAAGGCGAACTACGAGCAGTACTTC. Amino acids: CASSTKANYEQYF.

This clonotype was counted a single time. V and J are TRBV14 and TRBJ1-1, with D hard to call. Trimming stripped 1 base from V and 7 bases from J, with 4 bases between. The germline gives CDR1 SGHDN, CDR2 FVKESK. The CDR3 covers 11 residues. The CDR3 here is CASSQGNEAFF. The CDR3 bases are TGTGCCAGCAGCCAAGGGAATGAAGCTTTCTTT.

J is TRBJ1-2 and V is TRBV7-8; TRBD1 agrees at 7 bases. From germline, CDR1 is SGHVS and CDR2 FQNEAQ. The V gene end was trimmed by 5 bases and the J gene end by 12 bases; junction bases not matched to a gene: 18. The CDR3 length is 15 residues. CDR3 sequence (DNA): TGTGCCAGCAGCCCACCCCGAGGGGGCAGCTCTGGAAACACCTTC. Its protein is CASSPPRGGSSGNTF.

This clonotype has a count of ten or more. The V and J genes are TRBV5-5 and TRBJ2-7; D gene unclear. V was pared by 2 bases and J by 2 bases, with 11 bases between. The CDR3 is made up of 14 amino acids. Germline V gives CDR1 SGHKS, CDR2 YYEKEE (reference sequence). CDR3 in DNA: TGTGCCAGCAGCTTTTTAGCCGGAGCCTACGAGCAGTACTTC. This gives the protein CASSFLAGAYEQYF. The complete variable domain, with remaining parts taken from reference TRBV5-5 and TRBJ2-7, reads DAGVTQSPTHLIKTRGQQVTLRCSPISGHKSVSWYQQVLGQGPQFIFQYYEKEERGRGNFPDRFSARQFPNYSSELNVNALLLGDSALYLCASSFLAGAYEQYFGPGTRLTVT.

This sequence joins TRBV20-1 and TRBJ1-5, with D unclear. This CDR3 is built from 9 residues. V was trimmed by 5 bases and J by 9 bases, leaving 5 bases between them. Per germline, CDR1 DFQATT and CDR2 SNEGSKA (reference sequence). The CDR3 spells CSAVGPQHF. The CDR3 DNA sequence: TGCAGTGCTGTCGGGCCCCAGCATTTT.

This clonotype was detected many times. This rearrangement joins TRBV6-5 to TRBJ1-6; 7 bases match TRBD1. V lost 5 bases and J lost 5; bases outside the gene matches: 3. CDR3 size: 14 residues. Per the germline V gene, CDR1 is MNHEY and CDR2 is SVGAGI. The CDR3 spells CASSTGQHNSPLHF. The CDR3 region has the DNA TGTGCCAGCAGTACGGGACAGCATAATTCACCCCTCCACTTT.

This clonotype appeared many times. This chain connects TRBV20-1 to TRBJ2-7; 8 bases agree with TRBD1. Germline CDR1 is DFQATT and CDR2 is SNEGSKA (reference sequence). This CDR3 has 10 residues. The CDR3 DNA reads as TGCGCGACAGGGGACTACGAGCAGTACTTC. Protein product: CATGDYEQYF.

This clonotype was recorded many times. For the CDR3, the DNA is TGCGCCAGCAGCTTCGGAGGAGTCACAGATACGCAGTATTTT. Translation: CASSFGGVTDTQYF. This sequence joins TRBV5-1 and TRBJ2-3; weak D call: TRBD2 (5 bases). The V and J ends lost 2 bases and 2 bases respectively, with 9 bases between them. The length of the CDR3 is 14 residues. Germline lookup yields CDR1 SGHRS and CDR2 YFSETQ. Together with reference TRBV5-1 and TRBJ2-3, the CDR3 gives the full variable domain: KAGVTQTPRYLIKTRGQQVTLSCSPISGHRSVSWYQQTPGQGLQFLFEYFSETQRNKGNFPGRFSGRQFSNSRSEMNVSTLELGDSALYLCASSFGGVTDTQYFGPGTRLTVL.

A word on this clonotype: A much larger clone is a single base away; this may be a read error. The chain links TRBV6-2 or TRBV6-3 to TRBJ2-6; possibly TRBD2 for D (7 bases). Trimming left V 0 bases short and J 2 bases short, with 14 bases between. The germline gives CDR1 MNHEY, CDR2 SVGEGT. The CDR3 spans 18 residues. The CDR3 loop is CASSYSGRGATGANVLTF. The DNA of the CDR3 is TGTGCCAGCAGTTACTCCGGACGGGGGGCAACTGGGGCCAACGTCCTGACTTTC.

A word on this clonotype: This may come from a read error, since a much larger clone is one base off. The chain has TRBV20-1 and TRBJ2-1; the D gene is possibly TRBD1 (5 bases). The CDR3 runs 14 residues. Germline V gene lookup returns CDR1 DFQATT and CDR2 SNEGSKA (reference sequence). Trimming removed 6 bases from V and 8 bases from J, with 20 bases in between. The CDR3 reads CSAEEGAGWDEQFF. CDR3 nucleotides: TGCAGTGCCGAGGAAGGGGCAGGGTGGGATGAGCAGTTCTTC.

This clonotype was counted many times. V usage is TRBV2 and J usage is TRBJ2-7; TRBD1 agrees at 7 bases. CDR3 size: 15 residues. The V gene end was trimmed by 6 bases and the J gene end by 2 bases; junction bases not matched to a gene: 10. Germline CDR1 and CDR2: SNHLY and FYNNEI. This chain's CDR3 is CASSSVGRGPYEQYF. As DNA, the CDR3 is TGTGCCAGCAGCTCAGTAGGAAGGGGGCCCTACGAGCAGTACTTC. Supplemented by reference TRBV2 and TRBJ2-7, the full variable domain reads EPEVTQTPSHQVTQMGQEVILRCVPISNHLYFYWYRQILGQKVEFLVSFYNNEISEKSEIFDDQFSVERPDGSNFTLKIRSTKLEDSAMYFCASSSVGRGPYEQYFGPGTRLTVT.

This clonotype was detected ten times or more. This chain joins TRBV30 and TRBJ1-2; D gene ambiguous. Germline V lookup: CDR1 GTSNPN, CDR2 SVGIG (reference sequence). V dropped 2 bases and J dropped 9 bases, with 10 bases sitting between them. This CDR3 has 11 amino acids. This CDR3 reads CAWSSWDRYTF. The CDR3 nucleotides are TGTGCCTGGAGTAGTTGGGATCGCTACACCTTC.

This clonotype was found many times. J is TRBJ1-2 and V is TRBV6-5; D is unresolved. Germline loops: CDR1 MNHEY, CDR2 SVGAGI. The V and J ends lost 7 bases and 4 bases respectively, with 19 bases between them. The CDR3 covers 15 residues. CDR3 coding DNA: TGTGCCAGCACGACCCCCGGGCGTGGCGGCTATGGCTACACCTTC. This gives the protein CASTTPGRGGYGYTF.

For this clonotype: One end of the junction is discordant with germline, which a read error may explain. The CDR3 nucleotides read TGTGCCAGCAGTCACTCTTCTGATACGCAGTATTTT. It translates to CASSHSSDTQYF. The rearrangement uses TRBV6-2 or TRBV6-3 and TRBJ2-3; no reliable D call. Germline lookup yields CDR1 MNHEY and CDR2 SVGEGT. This CDR3 contains 12 residues.

This clonotype was counted ten times or more. This rearrangement joins TRBV4-2 to TRBJ2-7; 8 nucleotides align to TRBD2. The junction had 9 bases not matched to a gene; V was cut back by 2 bases and J by 0 bases. The CDR3 consists of 17 residues. Germline CDR1 reads LGHNA; CDR2 reads YNFKEQ. The chain's CDR3 is CASSQSLQAGDSYEQYF. DNA of the CDR3: TGTGCCAGCAGCCAATCCCTCCAAGCGGGGGACTCCTACGAGCAGTACTTC.

This clonotype was seen ten or more times. The V and J genes are TRBV7-9 and TRBJ2-7; TRBD2 matches at 14 bases. Trimming at V came to 5 bases and at J to 7 bases, leaving 7 bases not matched to a gene. Germline V gene lookup returns CDR1 SEHNR and CDR2 FQNEAQ (reference sequence). The CDR3 extends over 15 amino acids. The CDR3 DNA is TGTGCCAGCAGCCCAGGTGGACTAGCGGGAGGAGAGCAGTACTTC. As protein: CASSPGGLAGGEQYF.

This clonotype showed up many times. V usage is TRBV10-3 and J usage is TRBJ2-7; D may match TRBD1 or TRBD2 (6 bases each). From germline, CDR1 is ENHRY and CDR2 SYGVKD. The CDR3 totals 12 residues. V lost 10 bases and J 3 bases, leaving 13 bases between the germline ends. The chain's CDR3 is CASGADSYEQYF. The CDR3 nucleotides read TGTGCCAGCGGGGCGGACAGCTACGAGCAGTACTTC.

The V gene is TRBV2, the J gene TRBJ2-7, with 7 positions matching TRBD2. The germline CDR1 and CDR2 sequences are SNHLY and FYNNEI. The V gene end was trimmed by 6 bases and the J gene end by 0 bases; junction bases not matched to a gene: 8. CDR3 length: 15 amino acids. The DNA for the CDR3 is TGTGCCAGCAGGTTGACTAGCCGTAGCTCCTACGAGCAGTACTTC. Residues: CASRLTSRSSYEQYF.

On this clonotype: An end of the junction differs from the germline gene, which may be a read error. The genes are TRBV6-5 and TRBJ2-3; TRBD2 matches 11 bases. CDR3 length: 17 residues. Germline-derived CDR1 and CDR2 are MNHEY and SVGAGI. The CDR3 region has the DNA TGTGCCAGCAGTCACTCGCTAGCGGGGGGACTCACAGATACGCAGTATTTT. Translated, it gives CASSHSLAGGLTDTQYF.

In regard to this clonotype: One end of the junction varies from germline; a read error may be responsible. This chain uses TRBV7-8 with TRBJ1-3, with TRBD1 matching over 8 bases. Germline V gene sequence: CDR1 SGHVS, CDR2 FQNEAQ. CDR3 length: 15 residues. CDR3 DNA sequence: TGTGCCAGCAGCTTAGGAGGACAGGGTCGAAACACCATACATTTT. Protein product: CASSLGGQGRNTIHF.

The V gene is TRBV2, the J gene TRBJ2-5; 8 positions agree with TRBD2. There are 17 residues in the CDR3. CDR1 is SNHLY and CDR2 is FYNNEI in the germline V gene. V trimming: 4 bases; J trimming: 0 bases; junction bases outside the gene matches: 10. The CDR3 loop reads CASSGERAGGNQETQYF. The CDR3 coding sequence is TGTGCCAGCAGTGGAGAGCGGGCGGGGGGCAACCAAGAGACCCAGTACTTC.

This clonotype was recorded a few times. A much larger clone is a single base away; this may be a read error. CDR3 amino acids: CSARGTAGATVLTF. CDR3 coding DNA: TGCAGTGCTAGGGGGACAGCTGGGGCCACCGTCCTGACTTTC. The gene calls are TRBV20-1 and TRBJ2-6; 7 bases line up with TRBD1. CDR1 and CDR2 (germline): DFQATT, SNEGSKA (reference sequence). The CDR3 covers 14 residues.

This clonotype was recorded many times. This rearrangement joins TRBV12-3 or TRBV12-4 to TRBJ1-5; D is undetermined. The V and J ends lost 6 bases and 3 bases respectively, with 12 bases between them. The CDR3 spans 14 residues. The CDR3: CASSVDGFNQPQHF. CDR3 nucleotides: TGTGCCAGCAGCGTTGACGGTTTCAATCAGCCCCAGCATTTT.

This clonotype was observed at least ten times. This rearrangement joins TRBV20-1 to TRBJ1-5, with a possible D match to TRBD1 (5 bases). Trimming left V 6 bases short and J 1 base short, with 16 bases between. The CDR3 extends over 15 amino acids. Germline V gene sequence: CDR1 DFQATT, CDR2 SNEGSKA (reference sequence). CDR3 sequence: CSARDSRNSNQPQHF. The CDR3 region has the DNA TGCAGTGCCCGGGACTCCCGGAACAGCAATCAGCCCCAGCATTTT.

This clonotype was counted a single time. The chain carries TRBV5-1 and TRBJ2-5, with TRBD2 matching 12 bases. Germline V gene data show CDR1 as SGHRS and CDR2 as YFSETQ. V lost 2 bases, J lost 4 bases, and 9 bases stayed unmatched. The CDR3 loop spans 17 amino acids. CDR3 sequence: CASSLPGLAGRRETQYF. The CDR3, as DNA: TGCGCCAGCAGCTTACCGGGACTAGCGGGTCGGAGAGAGACCCAGTACTTC.

V gene TRBV19 combines with J gene TRBJ1-2, with D possibly TRBD1 on 5 matching bases. The V gene lost 6 bases and the J gene lost 5 bases, with 16 bases spanning the gap. This CDR3 spans 14 amino acids. CDR1 and CDR2 from the germline V gene are LNHDA and SQIVND (reference sequence). CDR3 nucleotides: TGTGCCAGTAGCCCAGGGATCCTCGTTTATGGCTACACCTTC. This codes for CASSPGILVYGYTF.

In this sample, this clonotype turned up a few times. The V gene is TRBV19, the J gene TRBJ1-1; 8 nucleotides agree with TRBD1. Germline V gene data show CDR1 as LNHDA and CDR2 as SQIVND (reference sequence). This CDR3 region has 13 residues. The J segment lost 5 bases and the V segment lost 6 bases, leaving 5 bases of the junction unmatched. CDR3 region: CASSDRGGTEAFF. CDR3 nucleotides: TGTGCCAGTAGCGACAGGGGAGGGACTGAAGCTTTCTTT.

This clonotype was seen repeatedly, ten times or more. V is TRBV6-6 and J is TRBJ2-7, with D possibly matching TRBD2 (6 bases). The CDR3 has 14 amino acids. Germline CDR1 reads MNHNY; CDR2 reads SVGAGI (reference sequence). V lost 5 bases to trimming and J lost 4 bases, with 15 bases between them. CDR3 amino acids: CASSPQGGGYEQYF. CDR3 nucleotides: TGTGCCAGCAGTCCCCAGGGCGGAGGGTACGAGCAGTACTTC.

This clonotype was counted at least ten times. The chain uses TRBV9 and TRBJ1-3, with unresolved D. The germline V gene encodes CDR1 SGDLS and CDR2 YYNGEE. The V and J ends lost 3 bases and 0 bases respectively, with 10 bases between them. The CDR3 sequence is 15 residues long. The CDR3 region is CASSARAGSGNTIYF. CDR3 nucleotide sequence: TGTGCCAGCAGCGCCCGGGCCGGCTCTGGAAACACCATATATTTT.